A selection of T cell receptor beta chains follows, all from one sample in a study of long-term antiretroviral therapy in people with HIV. Assay used: immunoSEQ multiplex PCR; TCRdb lists only in-frame clones, some missing. This repertoire shows about 22,000 clones, 80% to 90% found once; its top ten account for roughly 7%. The sample consisted of unsorted PBMCs, taken 1.8 years before starting antiretroviral therapy. These receptors all stem from a woman in her twenties or thirties with HIV. The CDR3 runs from the conserved cysteine through the conserved F or W. The order of the fields is V gene, CDR3 protein.

V gene: TRBV7-9; CDR3 protein: CASSSSTTDTQYF
V gene: TRBV10-2; CDR3 protein: CATIRGTDTQYF
V gene: TRBV6-1; CDR3 protein: CASRPTAWGTEAFF
V gene: TRBV28; CDR3 protein: CASSLMGATTEAFF
V gene: TRBV7-6; CDR3 protein: CASSLSGNYNQPQHF
V gene: TRBV6-5; CDR3 protein: CASSGGDYLTDTQYF
V gene: TRBV5-4; CDR3 protein: CASSFQGNYGYTF
V gene: TRBV11-2; CDR3 protein: CASSSQGGNSPLHF
V gene: TRBV29-1; CDR3 protein: CSGYQDGSSYEQYF
V gene: TRBV14; CDR3 protein: CASSPLGWNNYGYTF
V gene: TRBV7-6; CDR3 protein: CASSLVGSSEQFF
V gene: TRBV19; CDR3 protein: CASSIGSPGSGNTIYF
V gene: TRBV7-2; CDR3 protein: CASQQGTHYEQYF
V gene: TRBV19; CDR3 protein: CASSMGAQETQYF
V gene: TRBV27; CDR3 protein: CASSFGGRDAYYEQYF
V gene: TRBV6-5; CDR3 protein: CASSRTGRETQYF
V gene: TRBV19; CDR3 protein: CASRWLAGVNEQFF
V gene: TRBV27; CDR3 protein: CASSLTQSGLSDTQYF
V gene: TRBV2; CDR3 protein: CASSGSTDTQYF
V gene: TRBV18; CDR3 protein: CASSPPDSLIAGVGTQYF
V gene: TRBV14; CDR3 protein: CASSWKAGNTIYF
V gene: TRBV10-2; CDR3 protein: CASTIGEQAFF
V gene: TRBV6-5; CDR3 protein: CASRTTGISNSPLHF
V gene: TRBV5-8; CDR3 protein: CASSPQGGNTEAFF
V gene: TRBV30; CDR3 protein: CAWTTEVLSSYEQYF
V gene: TRBV9; CDR3 protein: CASSIRTSGGSDTQYF
V gene: TRBV19; CDR3 protein: CASSLTDSFNQPQHF
V gene: TRBV9; CDR3 protein: CASSVATGGVGSPLHF
V gene: TRBV2; CDR3 protein: CASSPYSGLRGYTF
V gene: TRBV6-6; CDR3 protein: CASSGGQGSNQPQHF
V gene: TRBV7-3; CDR3 protein: CASSPDTRKGYTF
V gene: TRBV2; CDR3 protein: CASSPLGLRGETQYF
V gene: TRBV27; CDR3 protein: CASSLSGFADTQYF
V gene: TRBV10-2; CDR3 protein: CASATQRVSGEQFF
V gene: TRBV2; CDR3 protein: CASSSDGPEKLFF
V gene: TRBV4-1; CDR3 protein: CASSQAGQSFETQYF
V gene: TRBV2; CDR3 protein: CASRLRAPGGYTF
V gene: TRBV28; CDR3 protein: CASSLNRGLDYGYTF
V gene: TRBV6-1; CDR3 protein: CASSEFPFSQGAGTEAFF
V gene: TRBV6-1; CDR3 protein: CASSGLTDTQYF
V gene: TRBV5-1; CDR3 protein: CASSSETGIAYEQYF
V gene: TRBV5-1; CDR3 protein: CASSLAGGTDTQYF
V gene: TRBV2; CDR3 protein: CASSDRRGQETQYF
V gene: TRBV10-3; CDR3 protein: CAINRGGDLNTEAFF
V gene: TRBV27; CDR3 protein: CASSLSRGGGYTF
V gene: TRBV11-2; CDR3 protein: CASSRDEVADTQYF
V gene: TRBV7-3; CDR3 protein: CASSLAGTGLANEQFF
V gene: TRBV5-6; CDR3 protein: CASSLQTGAGGTDTQYF
V gene: TRBV6-1; CDR3 protein: CASSEEGSIRMNTEAFF
V gene: TRBV4-1; CDR3 protein: CASSSTSGYEQYF
V gene: TRBV5-1; CDR3 protein: CASSLAGTGVGYTF
V gene: TRBV5-1; CDR3 protein: CASSYILTGVGYTF
V gene: TRBV27; CDR3 protein: CASSWTGGNTGELFF
V gene: TRBV9; CDR3 protein: CASSKTVYTEAFF